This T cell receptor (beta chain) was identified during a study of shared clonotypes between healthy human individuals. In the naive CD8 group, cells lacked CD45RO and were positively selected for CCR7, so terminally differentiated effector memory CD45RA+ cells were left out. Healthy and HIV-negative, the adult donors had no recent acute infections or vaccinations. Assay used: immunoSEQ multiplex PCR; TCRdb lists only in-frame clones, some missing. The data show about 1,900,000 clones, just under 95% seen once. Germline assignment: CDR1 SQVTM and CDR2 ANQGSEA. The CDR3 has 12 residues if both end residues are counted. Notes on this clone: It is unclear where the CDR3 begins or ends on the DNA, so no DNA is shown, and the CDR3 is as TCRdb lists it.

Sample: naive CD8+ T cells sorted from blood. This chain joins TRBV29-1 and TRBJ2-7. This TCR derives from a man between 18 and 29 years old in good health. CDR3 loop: CSFFGPSYEQYF.